This TCR beta chain comes out of a study of graft-versus-host responses after intestinal transplantation (dated by TCRdb to about 2021). Broadly, across the study: Recipients received multivisceral, liver-intestinal, or isolated intestinal transplants. Donor T cell macrochimerism was defined as a peak of at least 4% donor T cells among recipient peripheral blood mononuclear cells. Instead of going to the commercial service, samples from a few later patients were sequenced in-house on an Illumina MiSeq and processed with MiXCR. A cohort of around 25 intestinal transplant recipients, including one retransplant, was enrolled, and a few patients lacking pretransplant specimens were excluded. Alloreactive clones were identified by sequencing pre-transplant mixed lymphocyte reaction products and comparing these products with unstimulated pre-transplant donor and recipient T cells. Every recipient was given anti-thymocyte globulin induction, followed by around three years of maintenance tacrolimus and steroids. Bulk TCR-beta CDR3 sequencing was used to track graft-versus-host and host-versus-graft alloreactive T cell clones in the graft, circulation and bone marrow after intestinal transplantation. The full study reports these points: High GvH to HvG T cell clonal ratios were observed in the allografts of patients with donor T cell macrochimerism. The relatively low number and heterogeneity of intestinal transplant patients limited the conclusions. Early after transplant, peak levels of circulating GvH clones were found to be associated with declines in HvG clones. GvH clones were detected in recipient bone marrow, and some of these GvH clones were observed earlier in ileal mucosa or blood, consistent with an intestinal mucosal origin.

Of note for this clone: Its target antigen remains unknown. No much larger clonotype is one base removed from it; base qualities were not supplied.

The time point label corresponds to: cells obtained before transplantation from donor or recipient. CD3+CD4+ and CD3+CD8+ populations were FACS-sorted from unstimulated pre-transplant donor and recipient cells taken from spleen or lymph nodes. The CDR3 goes from the cysteine to the phenylalanine over 17 residues. This entry keeps only the CDR3 DNA: 51 bases, framed from base 1. To prepare the library, the immunoSEQ multiplex PCR assay was applied. In most patients, genomic DNA was isolated using the Qiagen DNeasy Blood and Tissue Kit and sent frozen to Adaptive Biotechnologies for TCR sequencing. For most patients, genomic DNA was subjected to high-throughput TCR-beta CDR3 sequencing by Adaptive Biotechnologies. As for the original processing: Adaptive's ImmunoSEQ software supplied the TCR sequencing data for around 17 patients, while MiXCR and VDJtools were used to process three other patients. To correct CD4 versus CD8 sorting errors, any sequence found in both subsets at a frequency ratio below 5:1 was removed. CDR3 nucleotide sequences shared between donor and recipient were removed because the origin of such sequences could not be assigned. At least 2-fold expansion over unstimulated cells and a minimum CFSE-low frequency of 0.002% (template counts) or 0.001% (read counts) were required for clones to be classified as alloreactive. A clone was considered mappable if detected in the sequenced pre-transplant spleen, lymph node, or MLR CFSE-low populations of the donor or recipient. Cumulative frequency of alloreactive clones was calculated as a percentage of all sequences weighted by copy number. TCRdb stores this immuneACCESS table with in-frame sequences only. Part of the clones is absent; in the studies checked, under half of the shortfall reflects unresolved V genes, and no reason is known for the rest. V and J calls and clone size are copied from that table; D and trimming were computed from the DNA. The sample table shows 80,000 to 100,000 clones, and 80% to 85% are seen once. 15% to 20% of the sample goes to the ten largest clones.

The receptor was isolated from a human donor who received an intestinal transplant. The rearrangement joined TRBV21-1 to TRBJ2-3; the DNA was not compared with TRBD2, the D call given in the table. TRBV21-1 is a recognized pseudogene. The specimen was unstimulated CD8+ T cells sorted from spleen or lymph node cells, collected before intestinal transplant. The DNA is TGTGCCAGCAGCCCGGGACTAGCGGGGGGCATTTTAGATACGCAGTATTTT. Its protein product is CASSPGLAGGILDTQYF.